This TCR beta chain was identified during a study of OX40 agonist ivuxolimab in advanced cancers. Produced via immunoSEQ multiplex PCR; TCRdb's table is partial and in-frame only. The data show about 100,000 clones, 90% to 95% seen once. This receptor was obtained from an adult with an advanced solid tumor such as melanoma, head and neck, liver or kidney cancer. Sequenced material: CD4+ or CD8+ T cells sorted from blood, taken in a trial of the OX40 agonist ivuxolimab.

The CDR3 DNA follows: TGTGCCAGCAGTGCCGGGACAGGGGCCCGACCCCTCCACTTT. Encoded protein: CASSAGTGARPLHF. The chain is built from TRBV27 and TRBJ1-6, with 10 positions matching TRBD1. With V trimmed by 5 bases and J by 12 bases, 7 bases remained unmatched. The CDR3 extends over 14 amino acids. CDR1 MNHEY and CDR2 SMNVEV come from the germline V gene (reference sequence).